This TCR beta chain was sequenced in a study of blood T cell repertoires in COVID-19. Study as a whole: Acute-phase and convalescent COVID-19 samples originated in the United States, Italy and Spain. The analysed material was cDNA or gDNA that came from T cells, B-cell-depleted T cells, or PBMCs.

Clones were read by immunoSEQ multiplex PCR, and TCRdb kept only the in-frame ones, dropping some. This table holds 150,000 to 200,000 clones, 85% to 95% found once. This CDR3 has 17 residues. The V and J ends lost 2 bases and 3 bases respectively, with 17 bases between them. The germline V gene has CDR1 SGHTA and CDR2 FQGNSA. The gene calls are TRBV7-2 and TRBJ1-5, with D possibly matching TRBD1 (6 bases). The TCR was taken from a woman aged 55-70 years with COVID-19, enrolled during active disease. Sequenced sample: peripheral blood. CDR3 residues: CASSLSPRTAFNQPQHF. In DNA, the CDR3 is TGTGCCAGCAGCTTATCCCCACGGACAGCCTTCAATCAGCCCCAGCATTTT.